This T cell receptor (beta chain) was observed in a study of cytomegalovirus exposure and HLA in healthy donors. Background on the study: As an earlier analysis found, about 200 million T cells yielded 100 million to 130 million unique TCR beta sequences.

Donors showed nominal health when sampled, although they likely had unrecorded immune exposures. V was cut by 3 bases and J by 3 bases, with 10 bases left in between. The germline V gene encodes CDR1 SGHTS and CDR2 YDEGEE. The CDR3 loop spans 13 amino acids. The PCR made use of 60 Vbeta and 13 Jbeta primers. TCRdb's table, derived via immunoSEQ multiplex PCR, lists solely in-frame clones and lacks some. The data contain roughly 180,000 clones, 84% of them singletons. Broader study findings: Rare sequences made up most TCRs, while some public TCRs were found in many donors.

Details on this clone: The antigen is not known.

This clonotype was sampled from a man younger than 40 in good health and CMV-seronegative. The chain combines TRBV5-8 with TRBJ2-7, with D perhaps matching TRBD1 (6 bases). Sequencing input: PBMCs. The CDR3 spells CASSWTQGYEQYF. The DNA of the CDR3 is TGTGCCAGCAGCTGGACACAGGGCTACGAGCAGTACTTC.